This T cell receptor beta chain was sequenced during a study of identical twins. The CDR3 runs to 16 residues. Germline V lookup: CDR1 MNHEY, CDR2 SVGAGI. V was clipped by 6 bases and J by 3 bases, with 21 bases between them. TCRdb independently ran MiXCR on the 5' RACE reads; one entry per CDR3 protein. The profile covers 1.5 million or so distinct CDR3 sequences, with 32% appearing a single time and 0.25% to 0.3% taken by the ten largest. V is TRBV6-5 and J is TRBJ2-7, with D possibly matching TRBD1 (5 bases). The TCR originated in a newborn girl in good health. What was sequenced was cord blood. The CDR3 protein is CASRKYQGVVGYEQYF. In nucleotides, the CDR3 is TGTGCCAGCAGAAAATACCAGGGTGTGGTTGGCTACGAGCAGTACTTC.